This T cell receptor beta chain was profiled in a study of identical twins. General observations from the study: The abundant beta clonotypes from cord blood had fewer insertions, and memory repertoires had none of this. Models underpredicted monozygotic twin sharing of out-of-frame TCR alpha.

The CDR3 loop spans 16 amino acids. Trimming at V came to 1 base and at J to 7 bases, leaving 10 bases not matched to a gene. Germline V CDR1 and CDR2: LGHDT, YNNKEL (reference sequence). Addition of a universal primer site occurred through template switching, and cDNA carried unique molecular identifiers. TCRdb re-derived calls from the 5' RACE reads in MiXCR, one entry per CDR3 protein. This table holds some 250,000 distinct CDR3 sequences, roughly 13% found once. This clonotype was detected a few times. Its target is unknown. Separately, the same data were catalogued under a study of yellow fever vaccine responses in identical twins.

This TCR was sampled from a woman aged 18-30 years in good health. Sequencing was performed on memory (CD45RO+) T cells sorted from blood. The chain links TRBV3-1 to TRBJ1-2, with 9 bases matching TRBD1. The CDR3 reads CASSQASGQGIGGYTF. The CDR3 DNA sequence: TGTGCCAGCAGCCAAGCGTCGGGACAGGGTATCGGTGGCTACACCTTC.